The 7 T cell receptor beta chains listed next were all sequenced from one sample in a study of human T cells and chemical hapten exposure. The time point is: pre-sensitization, week 0. Stated treatment: therapeutic diphenylcyclopropenone sensitization with weekly scalp DPC. MiXCR, run by TCRdb on the RACE reads, gives a single entry per CDR3 protein. The repertoire includes 250,000 to 300,000 distinct CDR3 sequences, about 7.7% of them detected once, and roughly 1.2% sits in the top ten. Sequencing used whole blood, obtained in connection with sensitization to the hapten diphenylcyclopropenone (DPC). The receptor set was obtained from a man in his late teens or twenties with alopecia areata. Some clones in this sample may be carry-over from other donors' samples.

The V and J genes are TRBV4-3 and TRBJ2-1; D gene unclear. The CDR3 is 16 residues long. Germline CDR1 reads LGHNA; CDR2 reads YSLEER. V was pared by 0 bases and J by 4 bases, with 13 bases between. The CDR3 spells CASSQDPQIPYNEQFF. CDR3 DNA sequence: TGCGCCAGCAGCCAAGATCCGCAGATACCTTACAATGAGCAGTTCTTC.

The chain joins TRBV4-3 to TRBJ1-1; a weak D match, TRBD1 (5 bases). Germline CDR1 and CDR2: LGHNA and YSLEER. There are 15 residues in the CDR3. Deletions cut 0 bases from V and 4 bases from J, with 12 bases between. The CDR3 sequence: CASSQDELRGTEAFF. As DNA, the CDR3 is TGCGCCAGCAGCCAAGATGAATTGAGGGGCACTGAAGCTTTCTTT.

This clonotype was picked up many times. The chain links TRBV6-1 to TRBJ2-5; D is unresolved. In germline, CDR1 is MNHNS, CDR2 SASEGT. The CDR3 loop spans 13 amino acids. Trimming cost V 8 bases and J 1 base, with 11 bases left between them. The CDR3, as DNA: TGTGCCAGCGCTAAGGATTTCCAAGAGACCCAGTACTTC. This gives the protein CASAKDFQETQYF.

There are many counts of this clonotype. J is TRBJ2-3 and V is TRBV7-7; no firm D call. CDR3 length: 13 residues. Trimming cost V 1 base and J 5 bases, with 7 bases left between them. CDR1 is SSHAT and CDR2 is FNYEAQ in the germline V gene (reference sequence). The CDR3 DNA follows: TGTGCCAGCAGCTTAGATTCCGGAGATACGCAGTATTTT. Translated: CASSLDSGDTQYF.

The chain is built from TRBV20-1 and TRBJ2-3; 8 bases are shared with TRBD1. The CDR3 spans 15 residues. Losses at the gene ends were 0 bases for V and 7 bases for J; bases not matched to a gene: 9. Germline loops: CDR1 DFQATT, CDR2 SNEGSKA (reference sequence). For the CDR3, the DNA is TGCAGTGCTAGAGATCTCGGTCAGGGGGCGCATACGCAGTATTTT. Translating it yields CSARDLGQGAHTQYF.

The DNA for the CDR3 is TGTGCCAGCAGGAAGGAGTTCGATAGCAATCAGCCCCAGCATTTT. It is translated as CASRKEFDSNQPQHF. The V and J genes are TRBV2 and TRBJ1-5; D remains ambiguous. Germline V gene data show CDR1 as SNHLY and CDR2 as FYNNEI. The CDR3 totals 15 residues. V lost 6 bases and J 0 bases, leaving 12 bases between the germline ends.

This clonotype was detected ten times or more. The V and J genes are TRBV20-1 and TRBJ1-2; 9 bases fit TRBD1. The V gene end was trimmed by 6 bases and the J gene end by 4 bases; junction bases not matched to a gene: 9. This CDR3 region has 14 residues. Per the germline V gene, CDR1 is DFQATT and CDR2 is SNEGSKA (reference sequence). Here the CDR3 reads CSARTGAESYGYTF. In DNA form, the CDR3 reads TGCAGTGCGAGGACAGGGGCAGAGAGCTATGGCTACACCTTC.